Following are 25 T cell receptor beta chains from one sample sequenced in a study of neoadjuvant nivolumab and ipilimumab in lung cancer. Measured with immunoSEQ multiplex PCR; TCRdb has only the in-frame clones, and not every one. The sample comprises roughly 20,000 clones, roughly 79% of which are singletons, and about 9.8% rests with the top ten. The material sequenced was tumor tissue, taken after neoadjuvant nivolumab, alone or with ipilimumab, at or shortly before surgery. Every receptor here comes from an adult with non-small cell lung cancer.

V is TRBV30 and J is TRBJ2-6; D unresolved. Germline CDR1 is GTSNPN and CDR2 is SVGIG (reference sequence). Trimming left V 1 base short and J 1 base short, with 5 bases between. This CDR3 region has 14 residues. The DNA for the CDR3 is TGTGCCTGGAGTGGAGATTCTGGGGCCAACGTCCTGACTTTC. It codes for CAWSGDSGANVLTF.

The chain combines TRBV19 with TRBJ2-7, with D perhaps matching TRBD1 or TRBD2 (5 bases each). V lost 5 bases to trimming and J lost 2 bases, with 22 bases between them. This CDR3 is 17 amino acids long. Germline-derived CDR1 and CDR2 are LNHDA and SQIVND (reference sequence). CDR3 region: CASSPPGRIFSPYEQYF. The DNA of the CDR3 is TGTGCCAGTAGTCCACCGGGACGGATTTTTTCTCCCTACGAGCAGTACTTC.

The gene calls are TRBV5-1 and TRBJ2-3; no reliable D call. V was pared by 0 bases and J by 2 bases, with 10 bases between. This CDR3 spans 15 amino acids. The germline gives CDR1 SGHRS, CDR2 YFSETQ. CDR3 sequence reads: CASSLALRNTDTQYF. CDR3 in DNA: TGCGCCAGCAGCTTGGCACTGAGGAACACAGATACGCAGTATTTT. The full variable domain, completed using reference TRBV5-1 and TRBJ2-3, is KAGVTQTPRYLIKTRGQQVTLSCSPISGHRSVSWYQQTPGQGLQFLFEYFSETQRNKGNFPGRFSGRQFSNSRSEMNVSTLELGDSALYLCASSLALRNTDTQYFGPGTRLTVL.

The V call is TRBV5-1, the J call TRBJ1-1, with D hard to call. The CDR3 extends over 11 amino acids. Trimming stripped 6 bases from V and 5 bases from J, with 8 bases between. CDR1 is SGHRS, CDR2 YFSETQ, per germline. CDR3 amino acids: CASNLGTEAFF. CDR3 coding DNA: TGCGCCAGCAATTTGGGGACTGAAGCTTTCTTT.

The CDR3 coding sequence is TGTGCCAGCAGCTTAGTACCGGGACAGGGTGCAGATACGCAGTATTTT. This translates into CASSLVPGQGADTQYF. V and J are TRBV11-2 and TRBJ2-3, with 9 bases fitting TRBD1. This CDR3 spans 16 amino acids. V was pared by 1 base and J by 4 bases, with 6 bases of the junction left unmatched. The germline V gene encodes CDR1 SGHAT and CDR2 FQNNGV.

The rearrangement uses TRBV30 and TRBJ1-5; no reliable D call. Germline lookup yields CDR1 GTSNPN and CDR2 SVGIG (reference sequence). The V end was cut by 4 bases, the J end by 2 bases, with 12 bases between. The CDR3 extends over 14 amino acids. In DNA form, the CDR3 reads TGTGCCTGGACTGCGGAGGGTGGCAATCAGCCCCAGCATTTT. Amino acids: CAWTAEGGNQPQHF. Full variable domain (outside the CDR3, taken from reference TRBV30 and TRBJ1-5): SQTIHQWPATLVQPVGSPLSLECTVEGTSNPNLYWYRQAAGRGLQLLFYSVGIGQISSEVPQNLSASRPQDRQFILSSKKLLLSDSGFYLCAWTAEGGNQPQHFGDGTRLSIL.

V gene TRBV7-2 combines with J gene TRBJ1-2, with 8 nucleotides matching TRBD1. J gave up 5 bases and V 5 bases, and 10 bases lay outside the gene matches. CDR3 length equals 15 residues. From germline, CDR1 is SGHTA and CDR2 FQGNSA. This CDR3 reads CASSPGLDRGYGYTF. CDR3 nucleotides: TGTGCCAGCAGCCCAGGGTTAGACAGGGGTTATGGCTACACCTTC.

This clone qualifies as medium-sized. The rearrangement links TRBV5-6 to TRBJ1-2; TRBD1 matches at 9 bases. Germline-derived CDR1 and CDR2 are SGHDT and YYEEEE. The junction had 3 bases not matched to a gene; V was cut back by 0 bases and J by 0 bases. The CDR3 spans 16 residues. The CDR3 loop is CASSLVGQGTNYGYTF. CDR3 DNA sequence: TGTGCCAGCAGCTTGGTGGGACAGGGAACTAACTATGGCTACACCTTC.

The chain employs TRBV7-3 and TRBJ2-3; 7 bases are shared with TRBD2. Germline loops: CDR1 SGHTA, CDR2 FQGTGA. The CDR3 has 14 amino acids. V lost 4 bases, J lost 8 bases, and 9 bases stayed unmatched. This CDR3 is CASSYGGVERTQYF. CDR3 in DNA: TGTGCCAGCAGCTATGGGGGGGTAGAGCGTACGCAGTATTTT.

This clone was seen a single time. V is TRBV19 and J is TRBJ1-5, with 11 positions matching TRBD1. CDR3 length: 17 residues. Unmatched junction bases numbered 8, after V lost 6 bases and J lost 1 base. Germline assignment: CDR1 LNHDA and CDR2 SQIVND (reference sequence). The CDR3 coding sequence is TGTGCCAGTAGCAATGGACAGGGGGCGAGGAGCAATCAGCCCCAGCATTTT. Translating gives CASSNGQGARSNQPQHF.

This clone was counted only a few times. The J gene is TRBJ2-7, the V gene TRBV11-2, with 9 bases fitting TRBD1. The CDR3 is 18 residues long. After removal of 6 bases from V and 5 bases from J, the junction contained 20 bases not matched to a gene. Germline CDR1 is SGHAT and CDR2 is FQNNGV. This CDR3 is CASRPGTGSSINVHEQYF. In DNA, the CDR3 is TGTGCCAGCAGACCCGGGACAGGGTCCTCTATAAACGTCCACGAGCAGTACTTC.

The chain joins TRBV7-9 to TRBJ1-1, with a tentative D call TRBD1 (6 bases). V lost 3 bases and J lost 7, with 18 bases in between. CDR3 length: 15 amino acids. The germline gives CDR1 SEHNR, CDR2 FQNEAQ (reference sequence). CDR3 DNA: TGTGCCAGCAGCTTTGTGTACAGGGTCCCCGGTGAAGCTTTCTTT. It specifies CASSFVYRVPGEAFF.

The chain is built from TRBV29-1 and TRBJ1-1; D is unresolved. The V and J ends lost 7 bases and 0 bases respectively, with 6 bases between them. The CDR3 covers 11 residues. Germline-derived CDR1 and CDR2 are SQVTM and ANQGSEA. The CDR3 nucleotides are TGCAGCGCTTCAATGAACACTGAAGCTTTCTTT. Protein product: CSASMNTEAFF.

The V and J genes are TRBV7-9 and TRBJ2-1, with D possibly called TRBD1 or TRBD2 (5 bases each). Germline CDR1 is SEHNR and CDR2 is FQNEAQ (reference sequence). The CDR3 has 15 residues. Trimming shortened V by 5 bases and J by 1 base, and 12 bases separated the two germline ends. CDR3 loop: CASSKGWGSYNEQFF. For the CDR3, the DNA is TGTGCCAGCAGCAAGGGGTGGGGGTCCTACAATGAGCAGTTCTTC.

The chain has TRBV11-2 and TRBJ2-2; D unresolved. Deletions cut 1 base from V and 6 bases from J, with 12 bases between. Germline assignment: CDR1 SGHAT and CDR2 FQNNGV. CDR3 size: 15 residues. DNA of the CDR3: TGTGCCAGCAGCTTAGTTAGTCCAAAAGCCGGGGAGCTGTTTTTT. It codes for CASSLVSPKAGELFF. Looking up the rest from reference TRBV11-2 and TRBJ2-2 gives the full variable domain: EAGVAQSPRYKIIEKRQSVAFWCNPISGHATLYWYQQILGQGPKLLIQFQNNGVVDDSQLPKDRFSAERLKGVDSTLKIQPAKLEDSAVYLCASSLVSPKAGELFFGEGSRLTVL.

CDR3 loop: CASSLGDTSNQPQHF. CDR3 nucleotide sequence: TGCGCCAGCAGCTTGGGGGACACGTCAAATCAGCCCCAGCATTTT. This chain connects TRBV5-1 to TRBJ1-5; weak D call: TRBD1 (6 bases). Germline values: CDR1 SGHRS, CDR2 YFSETQ. V was shortened by 0 bases and J by 4 bases, with 11 bases between the two germline ends. CDR3 length equals 15 residues.

J is TRBJ2-6 and V is TRBV7-9; D is uncertain. The CDR3 has 15 residues. Germline CDR1 is SEHNR and CDR2 is FQNEAQ (reference sequence). Trimming took 2 bases from V and 4 from J, leaving 9 bases between them. CDR3 loop: CASSLWGSGANVLTF. CDR3 coding DNA: TGTGCCAGCAGCTTATGGGGTTCGGGGGCCAACGTCCTGACTTTC.

J is TRBJ1-1 and V is TRBV11-1; D gene unclear. V lost 0 bases to trimming and J lost 6 bases, with 11 bases between them. The CDR3 is 14 residues long. Germline V lookup: CDR1 SGHAT, CDR2 FQDESV (reference sequence). Here the CDR3 reads CASSLARGWAEAFF. As DNA, the CDR3 is TGTGCCAGCAGCTTAGCGCGTGGGTGGGCTGAAGCTTTCTTT.

This rearrangement joins TRBV5-1 to TRBJ2-2; D might be TRBD1 or TRBD2, each matching 5 bases. Germline CDR1 SGHRS, CDR2 YFSETQ. The ends were cut back, 2 bases at V and 2 bases at J, with 10 bases in the middle. This CDR3 has 15 residues. This CDR3 is CASSLGTRNTGELFF. The CDR3 bases are TGCGCCAGCAGCTTAGGGACCAGAAACACCGGGGAGCTGTTTTTT.

The chain couples TRBV7-3 to TRBJ2-4; 9 positions agree with TRBD2. This CDR3 has 17 amino acids. Losses at the gene ends were 3 bases for V and 7 bases for J; bases not matched to a gene: 13. Germline V gene lookup returns CDR1 SGHTA and CDR2 FQGTGA. Written as DNA, the CDR3 is TGTGCCAGCAGCTTGACGGCGGTAGCGGGGGCCGGGAACATTCAGTACTTC. The encoded protein is CASSLTAVAGAGNIQYF.

J is TRBJ1-2 and V is TRBV29-1; D is perhaps TRBD1 (6 bases). This CDR3 has 11 residues. Per germline, CDR1 SQVTM and CDR2 ANQGSEA. CDR3 DNA: TGCAGTCACAGGGTGGGCTATGGCTACACCTTC. It yields the protein CSHRVGYGYTF. Together with reference TRBV29-1 and TRBJ1-2, the CDR3 gives the full variable domain: SAVISQKPSRDICQRGTSLTIQCQVDSQVTMMFWYRQQPGQSLTLIATANQGSEATYESGFVIDKFPISRPNLTFSTLTVSNMSPEDSSIYLCSHRVGYGYTFGSGTRLTVV.

This clone was observed a few times. V gene TRBV4-1 combines with J gene TRBJ1-2; 10 bases align to TRBD1. V lost 1 base, J lost 6 bases, and 2 bases stayed unmatched. CDR3 length equals 14 residues. Germline V gene sequence: CDR1 MGHRA, CDR2 YSYEKL. The CDR3 region is CASSQVGQGDGYTF. In DNA form, the CDR3 reads TGCGCCAGCAGCCAAGTTGGACAGGGGGATGGCTACACCTTC.

J is TRBJ2-3 and V is TRBV5-1, with D perhaps assigned TRBD1 or TRBD2 (5 bases each). The CDR3 is 15 residues long. CDR1 and CDR2 (germline): SGHRS, YFSETQ. The V end lost 3 bases, the J end lost 1 base, and 12 bases lay between the germline ends. The CDR3 reads CASSWGTDRTDTQYF. The CDR3, as DNA: TGCGCCAGCAGCTGGGGGACGGACCGCACAGATACGCAGTATTTT.

This chain joins TRBV25-1 and TRBJ1-2, with no clear D. V lost 4 bases and J lost 4, with 16 bases in between. CDR3 length: 15 amino acids. CDR1 MGHDK and CDR2 SYGVNS come from the germline V gene. This CDR3 reads CASSGFVEGGYGYTF. The DNA for the CDR3 is TGTGCCAGCAGTGGTTTTGTCGAGGGCGGCTATGGCTACACCTTC.

Sample share makes this clone medium-sized. This chain links TRBV4-1 with TRBJ1-1; 8 bases are shared with TRBD1. Germline assignment: CDR1 MGHRA and CDR2 YSYEKL. This CDR3 spans 15 amino acids. Trimming took 1 base from V and 0 from J; bases not matched to a gene: 1. This CDR3 is CASSQGQGLNTEAFF. DNA of the CDR3: TGCGCCAGCAGCCAAGGACAGGGGTTGAACACTGAAGCTTTCTTT.